Below are 3 T cell receptor beta chains sequenced from a single sample in a study of blood T cell repertoires in COVID-19. The protocol was immunoSEQ multiplex PCR, while the TCRdb copy is restricted to in-frame clones and leaves out a portion. The sample has about 250,000 clones; over 70% are singletons. The material sequenced was PBMCs or T cells enriched from blood (not recorded which). These receptors all stem from a woman in her thirties or forties who had been exposed to COVID-19.

In this sample, this clone turned up a few times. The CDR3 spells CASSQSVTEAFF. CDR3 bases: TGCGCCAGCAGCCAAAGCGTCACTGAAGCTTTCTTT. The genes are TRBV4-1 and TRBJ1-1; D remains ambiguous. The CDR3 runs to 12 residues. With 2 bases removed from V and 4 bases from J, the gap between germline ends came to 5 bases. The germline V gene encodes CDR1 MGHRA and CDR2 YSYEKL.

The chain couples TRBV28 to TRBJ1-6; 9 positions agree with TRBD1. Germline V CDR1 and CDR2: MDHEN, SYDVKM. The CDR3 contains 16 residues. J gave up 9 bases and V 5 bases, and 11 bases lay outside the gene matches. CDR3 nucleotides: TGTGCCAGCAGTCAAGACGGGACAGGGCAGGTTTCACCCCTCCACTTT. Amino acids: CASSQDGTGQVSPLHF.

This sequence joins TRBV7-2 and TRBJ1-6; possibly TRBD1 for D (6 bases). From germline, CDR1 is SGHTA and CDR2 FQGNSA. Trimming shortened V by 6 bases and J by 2 bases, and 8 bases separated the two germline ends. The CDR3 extends over 14 amino acids. Here the CDR3 DNA reads TGTGCCAGCAGGCCAGGGGCCTATAATTCACCCCTCCACTTT. Translating it yields CASRPGAYNSPLHF.